A single sample gave rise to the 10 T cell receptor beta chains below, sequenced in a study of OX40 agonist ivuxolimab in advanced cancers. Assay: immunoSEQ multiplex PCR; the TCRdb copy retains only in-frame clones and omits some. This table holds roughly 81,000 clones, around 90% found once. The sequencing used CD4+ or CD8+ T cells sorted from blood, collected in a trial of the OX40 agonist ivuxolimab. The receptor set was obtained from an adult with an advanced solid tumor such as melanoma, head and neck, liver or kidney cancer.

The chain employs TRBV2 and TRBJ1-1, with no clear D. Trimming stripped 7 bases from V and 9 bases from J, with 9 bases between. Germline assignment: CDR1 SNHLY and CDR2 FYNNEI. This CDR3 region has 10 residues. CDR3 DNA: TGTGCCAGCAAGGAAGTAAAAGCTTTCTTT. Protein: CASKEVKAFF. Complete variable domain (other parts from reference TRBV2 and TRBJ1-1): EPEVTQTPSHQVTQMGQEVILRCVPISNHLYFYWYRQILGQKVEFLVSFYNNEISEKSEIFDDQFSVERPDGSNFTLKIRSTKLEDSAMYFCASKEVKAFFGQGTRLTVV.

V is TRBV4-2 and J is TRBJ2-3; the D gene is possibly TRBD2 (5 bases). Germline CDR1 reads LGHNA; CDR2 reads YNFKEQ. The CDR3 contains 16 residues. Trimming took 6 bases from V and 0 from J, leaving 16 bases between them. The chain's CDR3 is CASRLGVAISTDTQYF. Written as DNA, the CDR3 is TGTGCCAGCAGGCTCGGGGTGGCAATCAGCACAGATACGCAGTATTTT.

The chain employs TRBV5-4 and TRBJ1-2; TRBD1 is a possible D gene (6 bases). The V and J ends lost 0 bases and 5 bases respectively, with 17 bases between them. CDR3 length equals 16 residues. Looked up from germline, CDR1 is SGHNT and CDR2 is YYREEE (reference sequence). The DNA for the CDR3 is TGTGCCAGCAGCTTGGGAGGACAGACAAGGGGGTATGGCTACACCTTC. Protein sequence: CASSLGGQTRGYGYTF.

J is TRBJ1-6 and V is TRBV2; tentative D call: TRBD1 (6 bases). The V and J ends lost 7 bases and 6 bases respectively, with 16 bases between them. Per germline, CDR1 SNHLY and CDR2 FYNNEI. This CDR3 has 15 residues. CDR3 sequence reads: CASNRQVGINSPLHF. For the CDR3, the DNA is TGTGCCAGCAATAGACAGGTCGGGATTAATTCACCCCTCCACTTT.

The J gene is TRBJ1-5, the V gene TRBV7-2; D uncertain. The germline V gene has CDR1 SGHTA and CDR2 FQGNSA. This CDR3 contains 15 residues. Trimming stripped 4 bases from V and 7 bases from J, with 17 bases between. In DNA form, the CDR3 reads TGTGCCAGCAGCTCCTCGCACAGCCGAGAACAGCCCCAGCATTTT. Translation gives CASSSSHSREQPQHF.

The rearrangement uses TRBV5-6 and TRBJ1-2; a weak D match, TRBD1 (6 bases). The CDR3 sequence is 17 residues long. V shed 1 base and J shed 0 bases, with 16 bases lying between them. Germline CDR1 and CDR2: SGHDT and YYEEEE. CDR3 region: CASSLTGAELANYGYTF. As DNA, the CDR3 is TGTGCCAGCAGCTTGACGGGGGCAGAGCTGGCTAACTATGGCTACACCTTC.

CDR3 sequence: CASSWGETQYF. DNA for the CDR3: TGTGCCAGCAGCTGGGGGGAGACCCAGTACTTC. The rearrangement links TRBV6-5 to TRBJ2-5; the D gene could be TRBD1 or TRBD2 (5 bases each). V lost 6 bases and J lost 5, with 7 bases in between. CDR3 length: 11 residues. The V gene's germline CDR1 is MNHEY and CDR2 SVGAGI.

The chain combines TRBV19 with TRBJ2-1, with D hard to call. V lost 8 bases and J lost 5, with 22 bases in between. Germline V gene lookup returns CDR1 LNHDA and CDR2 SQIVND (reference sequence). The CDR3 has 16 amino acids. The CDR3 coding sequence is TGTGCCAGTTCCGCAAGAGTGGCCCCTCGGGACAATGAGCAGTTCTTC. Encoded protein: CASSARVAPRDNEQFF.

The rearrangement links TRBV28 to TRBJ1-2, with D hard to call. Per the germline V gene, CDR1 is MDHEN and CDR2 is SYDVKM. The CDR3 has 13 amino acids. Trimming left V 6 bases short and J 0 bases short, with 8 bases between. The CDR3 nucleotides are TGTGCCAGCAGCGGGAGTCCTAACTATGGCTACACCTTC. It codes for CASSGSPNYGYTF.

The chain uses TRBV5-8 and TRBJ2-6, with no clear D. The V end was cut by 1 base, the J end by 0 bases, with 8 bases between. Germline V gives CDR1 SGHTS, CDR2 YDEGEE. There are 16 residues in the CDR3. As DNA, the CDR3 is TGTGCCAGCAGCTTGTCGTCCATCTCTGGGGCCAACGTCCTGACTTTC. Protein product: CASSLSSISGANVLTF.